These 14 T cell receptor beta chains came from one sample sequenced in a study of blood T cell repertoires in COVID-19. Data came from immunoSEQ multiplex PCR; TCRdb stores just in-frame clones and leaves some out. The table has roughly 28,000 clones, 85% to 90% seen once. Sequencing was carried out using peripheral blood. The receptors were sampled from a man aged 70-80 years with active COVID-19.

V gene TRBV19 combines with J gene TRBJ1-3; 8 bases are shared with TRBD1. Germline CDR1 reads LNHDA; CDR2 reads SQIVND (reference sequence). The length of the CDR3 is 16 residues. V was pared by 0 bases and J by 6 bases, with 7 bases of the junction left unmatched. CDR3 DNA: TGTGCCAGTAGTATAGAAGCGACAGGGGCGGCAAACACCATATATTTT. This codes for CASSIEATGAANTIYF.

The CDR3 nucleotides read TGTGCCAGCAGATTAAGCGGGTCTTACAATGAGCAGTTCTTC. Protein sequence: CASRLSGSYNEQFF. This rearrangement joins TRBV3-1 (or the pseudogene TRBV3-2) to TRBJ2-1; the D gene is possibly TRBD2 (6 bases). Germline values: CDR1 LGHDT, CDR2 YNNKEL (reference sequence). V was pared by 6 bases and J by 4 bases, with 13 bases between. CDR3 length equals 14 residues.

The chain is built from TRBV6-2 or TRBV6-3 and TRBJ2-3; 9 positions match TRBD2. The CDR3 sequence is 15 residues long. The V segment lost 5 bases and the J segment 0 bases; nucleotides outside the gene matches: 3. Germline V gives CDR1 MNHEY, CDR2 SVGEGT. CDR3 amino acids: CASSRLAVSTDTQYF. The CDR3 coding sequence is TGTGCCAGCAGTCGACTAGCGGTGAGCACAGATACGCAGTATTTT.

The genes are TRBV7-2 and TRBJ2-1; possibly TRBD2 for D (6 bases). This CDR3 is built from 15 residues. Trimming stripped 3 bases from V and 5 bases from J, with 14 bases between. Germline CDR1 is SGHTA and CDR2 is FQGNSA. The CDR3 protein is CASSFAGSVDNEQFF. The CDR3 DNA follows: TGTGCCAGCAGCTTCGCGGGGTCCGTCGACAATGAGCAGTTCTTC.

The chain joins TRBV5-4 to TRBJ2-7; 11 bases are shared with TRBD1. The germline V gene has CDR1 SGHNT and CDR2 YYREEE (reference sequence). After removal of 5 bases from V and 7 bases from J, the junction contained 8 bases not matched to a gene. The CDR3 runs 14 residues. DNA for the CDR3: TGTGCCAGCAGGCCCGGGACAGGGGGTCATGAGCAGTACTTC. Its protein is CASRPGTGGHEQYF.

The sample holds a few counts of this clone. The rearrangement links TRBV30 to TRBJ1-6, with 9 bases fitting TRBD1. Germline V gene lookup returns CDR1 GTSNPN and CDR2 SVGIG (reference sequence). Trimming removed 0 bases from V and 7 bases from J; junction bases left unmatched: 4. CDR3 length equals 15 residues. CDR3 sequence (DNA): TGTGCCTGGAGTGTCGGGACAGGGCGAAATTCACCCCTCCACTTT. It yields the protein CAWSVGTGRNSPLHF.

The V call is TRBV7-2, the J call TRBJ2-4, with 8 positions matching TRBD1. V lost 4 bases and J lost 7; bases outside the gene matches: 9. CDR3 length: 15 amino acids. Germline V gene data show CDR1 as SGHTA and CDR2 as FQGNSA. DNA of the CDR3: TGTGCCAGCAGCTCCGCTGGACAGGGAGGTAACATTCAGTACTTC. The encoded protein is CASSSAGQGGNIQYF. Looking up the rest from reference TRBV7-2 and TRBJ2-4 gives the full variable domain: GAGVSQSPSNKVTEKGKDVELRCDPISGHTALYWYRQSLGQGLEFLIYFQGNSAPDKSGLPSDRFSAERTGGSVSTLTIQRTQQEDSAVYLCASSSAGQGGNIQYFGAGTRLSVL.

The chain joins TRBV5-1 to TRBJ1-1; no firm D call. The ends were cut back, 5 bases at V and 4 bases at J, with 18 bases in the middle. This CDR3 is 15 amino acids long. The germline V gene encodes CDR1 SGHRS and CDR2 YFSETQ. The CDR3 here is CASRLQVVGRTEAFF. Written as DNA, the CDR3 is TGCGCCAGCAGGTTGCAGGTAGTGGGTCGCACTGAAGCTTTCTTT. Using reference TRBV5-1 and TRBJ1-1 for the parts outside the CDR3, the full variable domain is KAGVTQTPRYLIKTRGQQVTLSCSPISGHRSVSWYQQTPGQGLQFLFEYFSETQRNKGNFPGRFSGRQFSNSRSEMNVSTLELGDSALYLCASRLQVVGRTEAFFGQGTRLTVV.

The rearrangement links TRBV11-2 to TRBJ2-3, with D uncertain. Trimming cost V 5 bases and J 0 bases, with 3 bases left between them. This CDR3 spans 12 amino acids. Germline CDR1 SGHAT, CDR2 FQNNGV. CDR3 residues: CASSPSTDTQYF. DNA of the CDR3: TGTGCCAGCAGCCCTAGCACAGATACGCAGTATTTT.

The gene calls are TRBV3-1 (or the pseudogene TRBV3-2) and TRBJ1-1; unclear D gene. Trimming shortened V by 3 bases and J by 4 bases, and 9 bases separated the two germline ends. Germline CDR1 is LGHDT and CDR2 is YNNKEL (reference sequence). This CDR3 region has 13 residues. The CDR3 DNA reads TGTGCCAGCAGCCAGGCAGAGGGCACTGAAGCTTTCTTT. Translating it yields CASSQAEGTEAFF.

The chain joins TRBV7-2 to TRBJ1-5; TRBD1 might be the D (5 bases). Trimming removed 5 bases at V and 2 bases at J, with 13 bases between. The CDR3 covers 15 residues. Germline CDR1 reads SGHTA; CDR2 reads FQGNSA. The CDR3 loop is CASSPTVAGNQPQHF. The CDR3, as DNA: TGTGCCAGCAGCCCGACAGTTGCGGGCAATCAGCCCCAGCATTTT.

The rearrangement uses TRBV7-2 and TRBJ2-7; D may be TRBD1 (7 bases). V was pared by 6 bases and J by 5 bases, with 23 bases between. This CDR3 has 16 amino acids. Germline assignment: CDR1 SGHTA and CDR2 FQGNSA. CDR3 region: CASSYQGGAVANEQYF. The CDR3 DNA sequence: TGTGCCAGCAGTTACCAGGGGGGAGCAGTCGCAAACGAGCAGTACTTC.

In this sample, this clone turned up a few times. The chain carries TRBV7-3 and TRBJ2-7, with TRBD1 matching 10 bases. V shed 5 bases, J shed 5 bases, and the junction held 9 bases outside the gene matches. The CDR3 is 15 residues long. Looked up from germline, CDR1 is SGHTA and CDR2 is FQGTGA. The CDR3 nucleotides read TGTGCCAGCAGCCCGGACGGGACAGGGGCCCACGAGCAGTACTTC. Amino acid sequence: CASSPDGTGAHEQYF.

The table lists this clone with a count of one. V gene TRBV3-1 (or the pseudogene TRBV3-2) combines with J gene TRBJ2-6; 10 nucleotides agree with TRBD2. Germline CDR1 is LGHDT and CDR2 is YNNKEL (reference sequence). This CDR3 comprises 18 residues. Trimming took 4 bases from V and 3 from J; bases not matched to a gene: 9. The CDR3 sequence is CASSLGTSGVVGANVLTF. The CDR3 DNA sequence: TGTGCCAGCAGCCTCGGTACTAGCGGGGTCGTTGGGGCCAACGTCCTGACTTTC.